The next 13 T cell receptor beta chains were all read from a single sample in a study of T cell clonality in common variable immunodeficiency. Here immunoSEQ multiplex PCR was the method, and the copy in TCRdb shows in-frame clones only, minus some. The sample presents about 43,000 clones, none singletons. Input material: peripheral blood mononuclear cells. The origin of the receptors is a person aged 18 to 70 in good health.

In this sample, this clone turned up a few times. CDR3 amino acids: CASSLTRSYEQYF. The CDR3 bases that were read are TGTGCCAGCAGCTTAACCAGGTCCTACGAG. The gene calls are TRBV7-9 and TRBJ2-7; unclear D gene. The sequenced fragment ends 3 residues before the CDR3 boundary, so the rest is inferred from the germline J gene. The CDR3 covers 13 residues. The germline V gene has CDR1 SEHNR and CDR2 FQNEAQ (reference sequence). V was trimmed by 2 bases and J by 1 base, leaving 6 bases between them.

This clone was observed a few times. The CDR3 end falls 3 residues outside the read, so it is completed with the germline J gene. The chain uses TRBV19 and TRBJ2-7; 10 bases agree with TRBD2. The junction had 8 bases not matched to a gene; V was cut back by 6 bases and J by 6 bases. Per germline, CDR1 LNHDA and CDR2 SQIVND (reference sequence). The CDR3 length is 14 residues. The CDR3 sequence is CASSTSGARLEQYF. The sequenced part of the CDR3 DNA is TGTGCCAGTAGCACTAGCGGGGCCCGTCTCGAG.

Many counts were recorded for this clone. The CDR3 end is not reached by the read, which stops 3 residues before it; the germline J gene fills it in. The V gene is TRBV7-8, the J gene TRBJ1-4; 8 positions match TRBD1. Germline assignment: CDR1 SGHVS and CDR2 FQNEAQ. The CDR3 is 15 residues long. The trim removed 8 bases at V and 7 bases at J, leaving 12 bases unmatched. The CDR3 is CASRRDRGAGEKLFF. Incomplete CDR3 DNA: TGTGCCAGCCGAAGAGACAGGGGCGCGGGTGAAAAA.

In its sample, this clone was seen a few times. The CDR3 end falls 3 residues outside the read, so it is completed with the germline J gene. The chain combines TRBV30 with TRBJ1-2, with D perhaps matching TRBD1 (5 bases). The CDR3 extends over 15 amino acids. CDR1 is GTSNPN, CDR2 SVGIG, per germline (reference sequence). Partial CDR3 DNA: TGTGCCCGAGAAAGATCCAGCGGGGGAAACAATGAC. It yields the protein CARERSSGGNND. The complete CDR3 sequence is CARERSSGGNNDYTF.

In its sample, this clone was seen many times. From the germline J gene comes the end of the CDR3, since the read stops 3 residues before it. The chain combines TRBV6-2 or TRBV6-3 with TRBJ1-6, with TRBD1 as a possible D gene (6 bases). The CDR3 has 15 amino acids. The V gene lost 7 bases and the J gene lost 8 bases, with 18 bases spanning the gap. In germline, CDR1 is MNHEY, CDR2 SVGEGT. The sequenced CDR3 bases are TGTGCCAGCACTCCTCTGGACAGACTTTATTCACCC. It translates to CASTPLDRLYSP. The whole CDR3 region reads CASTPLDRLYSPLHF.

Points on this clone: The read finishes 3 residues shy of the CDR3 end, and the germline J gene is used to complete it. This chain connects TRBV7-9 to TRBJ1-2; no clear D. Germline CDR1 is SEHNR and CDR2 is FQNEAQ (reference sequence). The CDR3 has 13 residues. This CDR3 is CASSLRGTDTYTF. The CDR3 bases that were read are TGTGCCAGCAGCTTACGGGGTACAGATACC.

Ten or more counts support this clone. The observed sequence ends 3 residues before the CDR3 terminus, with the missing tail filled in from the germline J gene. The chain couples TRBV19 to TRBJ2-1; 9 nucleotides line up with TRBD1. The CDR3 runs 13 residues. The V gene end was trimmed by 7 bases and the J gene end by 9 bases; junction bases not matched to a gene: 7. CDR1 LNHDA and CDR2 SQIVND come from the germline V gene (reference sequence). The CDR3 sequence is CASKAQGAFEQFF. The CDR3 DNA, read in part, is TGTGCCAGTAAGGCACAGGGGGCTTTTGAG. The variable domain in full, with the rest retrieved from reference TRBV19 and TRBJ2-1, is DGGITQSPKYLFRKEGQNVTLSCEQNLNHDAMYWYRQDPGQGLRLIYYSQIVNDFQKGDIAEGYSVSREKKESFPLTVTSAQKNPTAFYLCASKAQGAFEQFFGPGTRLTVL.

This clone was picked up many times. The CDR3 end lies 3 residues beyond the end of the read and is filled in from the germline J gene. V gene TRBV11-2 combines with J gene TRBJ2-1, with TRBD2 identical over 8 bases. V shed 4 bases, J shed 0 bases, and the junction held 2 bases outside the gene matches. Germline assignment: CDR1 SGHAT and CDR2 FQNNGV. The CDR3 has 15 residues. The covered CDR3 bases are TGTGCCAGCAGCTCCAGCGGGAGCTCCTACAATGAG. Encoded protein: CASSSSGSSYNE. The complete CDR3 protein is CASSSSGSSYNEQFF.

This clone showed up many times. The read stops 3 residues short of the end of the CDR3; the missing end is completed from the germline J gene. V and J are TRBV5-1 and TRBJ2-7; 14 bases are a match to TRBD2. The germline gives CDR1 SGHRS, CDR2 YFSETQ. The CDR3 has 16 amino acids. J was trimmed by 6 bases and V by 3 bases; bases with no gene match: 8. The CDR3 DNA, read in part, is TGCGCCAGCAGCTCCTCCGGGACTAGCGGGAGATCCGAG. Translating it yields CASSSSGTSGRSE. The full CDR3 sequence reads CASSSSGTSGRSEQYF.

This clone was detected many times. Incomplete CDR3 DNA: TGCGCCAGCAGCTCGTTAGCGGGCTTGAACACCGGGGAG. Translating it yields CASSSLAGLNTGE. The CDR3 in full is CASSSLAGLNTGELFF. The chain is built from TRBV5-1 and TRBJ2-2, with 7 bases that match TRBD2. The CDR3 extends 3 residues past the end of the read, so its final part is completed from the germline J gene. This CDR3 has 16 amino acids. With 3 bases clipped from V and 1 base from J, the junction kept 6 bases outside the gene matches. Germline loops: CDR1 SGHRS, CDR2 YFSETQ.

This clone has ten or more counts. The read halts 3 residues ahead of the CDR3 end, with the missing end drawn from the germline J gene. This chain links TRBV7-2 with TRBJ2-7; 7 bases fit TRBD1. The germline V gene encodes CDR1 SGHTA and CDR2 FQGNSA. The CDR3 contains 13 residues. V lost 1 base and J lost 6; bases outside the gene matches: 3. CDR3 sequence reads: CASSLVGDSEQYF. CDR3 bases read: TGTGCCAGCAGCTTAGTTGGGGACAGCGAG.

This clone occurred many times. From the germline J gene comes the end of the CDR3, since the read stops 3 residues before it. The chain is built from TRBV6-2 or TRBV6-3 and TRBJ1-2; D gene uncertain. CDR1 and CDR2 (germline): MNHEY, SVGEGT. The CDR3 totals 12 residues. Trimming removed 6 bases at V and 3 bases at J, with 8 bases between. This chain's CDR3 is CASSEGDYGYTF. The part of the CDR3 DNA that was read is TGTGCCAGCAGCGAGGGCGACTATGGC.

This clone showed up many times. The CDR3 end falls 3 residues outside the read, so it is completed with the germline J gene. The genes are TRBV30 and TRBJ1-1, with D possibly TRBD1 on 6 matching bases. The V end lost 0 bases, the J end lost 3 bases, and 14 bases lay between the germline ends. The CDR3 sequence is 15 residues long. Germline V gene data show CDR1 as GTSNPN and CDR2 as SVGIG (reference sequence). The part of the CDR3 DNA that was read is TGTGCCTGGAGTGTACGGGACACTGAGGACACTGAA. Translating gives CAWSVRDTEDTE. From start to end, the CDR3 is CAWSVRDTEDTEAFF.